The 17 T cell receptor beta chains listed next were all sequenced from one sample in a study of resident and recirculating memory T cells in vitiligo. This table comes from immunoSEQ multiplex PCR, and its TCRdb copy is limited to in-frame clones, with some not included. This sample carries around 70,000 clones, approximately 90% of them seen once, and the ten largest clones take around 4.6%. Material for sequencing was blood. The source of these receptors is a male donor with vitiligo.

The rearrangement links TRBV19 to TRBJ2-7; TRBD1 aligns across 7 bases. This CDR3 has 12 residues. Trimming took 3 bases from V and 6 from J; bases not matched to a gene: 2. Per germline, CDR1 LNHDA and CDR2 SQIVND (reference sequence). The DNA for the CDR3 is TGTGCCAGTAGTATCACAGGGGCCGAGCAGTACTTC. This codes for CASSITGAEQYF.

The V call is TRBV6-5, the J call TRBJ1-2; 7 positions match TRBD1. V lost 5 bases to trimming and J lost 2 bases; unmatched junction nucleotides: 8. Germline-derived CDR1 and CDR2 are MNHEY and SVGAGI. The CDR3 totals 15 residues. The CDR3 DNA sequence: TGTGCCAGCAGTCTTCAGACAGGGACCAACTATGGCTACACCTTC. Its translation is CASSLQTGTNYGYTF.

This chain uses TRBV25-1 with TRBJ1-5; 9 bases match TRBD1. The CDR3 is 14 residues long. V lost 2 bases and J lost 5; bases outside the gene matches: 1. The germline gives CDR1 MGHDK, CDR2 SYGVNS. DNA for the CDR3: TGTGCCAGCAGTGAAACAGGGGGCTATCAGCCCCAGCATTTT. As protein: CASSETGGYQPQHF.

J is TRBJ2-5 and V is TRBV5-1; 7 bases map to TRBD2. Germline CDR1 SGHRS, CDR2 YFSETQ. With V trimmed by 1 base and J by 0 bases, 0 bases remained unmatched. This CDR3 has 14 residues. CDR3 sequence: CASSLRGDQETQYF. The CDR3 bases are TGCGCCAGCAGCTTGCGGGGGGACCAAGAGACCCAGTACTTC.

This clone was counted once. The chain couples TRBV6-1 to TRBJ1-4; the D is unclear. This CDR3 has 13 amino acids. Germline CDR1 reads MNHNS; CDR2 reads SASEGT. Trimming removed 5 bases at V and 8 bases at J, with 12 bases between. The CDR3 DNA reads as TGTGCCAGCAGTTCGGGGTCTAGAGAAAAACTGTTTTTT. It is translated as CASSSGSREKLFF.

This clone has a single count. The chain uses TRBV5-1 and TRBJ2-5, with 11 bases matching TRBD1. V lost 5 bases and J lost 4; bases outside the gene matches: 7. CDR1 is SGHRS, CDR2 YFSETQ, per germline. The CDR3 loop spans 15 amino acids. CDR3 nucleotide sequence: TGCGCCAGCAGGCCCTCCGGGACAGGGGGAGAGACCCAGTACTTC. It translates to CASRPSGTGGETQYF.

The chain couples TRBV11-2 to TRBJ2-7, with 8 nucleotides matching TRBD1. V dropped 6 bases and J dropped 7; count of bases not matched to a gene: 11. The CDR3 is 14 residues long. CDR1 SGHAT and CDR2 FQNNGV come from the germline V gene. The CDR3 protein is CASSLLTGVMEQYF. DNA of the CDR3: TGTGCCAGCAGTCTCCTGACAGGGGTAATGGAGCAGTACTTC.

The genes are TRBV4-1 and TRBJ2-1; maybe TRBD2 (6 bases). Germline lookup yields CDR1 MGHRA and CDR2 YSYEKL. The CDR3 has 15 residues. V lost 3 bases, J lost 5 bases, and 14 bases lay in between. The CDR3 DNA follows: TGCGCCAGCAGCCAGACCCCCCCGGGAGACAATGAGCAGTTCTTC. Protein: CASSQTPPGDNEQFF.

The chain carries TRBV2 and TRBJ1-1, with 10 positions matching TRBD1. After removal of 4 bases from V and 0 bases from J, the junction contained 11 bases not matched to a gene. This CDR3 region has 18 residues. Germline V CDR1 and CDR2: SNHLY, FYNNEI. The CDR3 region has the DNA TGTGCCAGCAGTGGCACCCCGGGACAGGGGACATTGAACACTGAAGCTTTCTTT. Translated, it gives CASSGTPGQGTLNTEAFF.

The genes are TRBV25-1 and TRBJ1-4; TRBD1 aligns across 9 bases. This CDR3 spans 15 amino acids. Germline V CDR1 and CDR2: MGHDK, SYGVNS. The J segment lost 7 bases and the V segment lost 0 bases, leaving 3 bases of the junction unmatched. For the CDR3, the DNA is TGTGCCAGCAGTGAATATCCGACAGGGGGTGAAAAACTGTTTTTT. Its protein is CASSEYPTGGEKLFF.

The DNA for the CDR3 is TGTGCCATCAGTGGGGACAGAAGAGGCTACACCTTC. Translating gives CAISGDRRGYTF. The V gene is TRBV10-3, the J gene TRBJ1-2, with 7 bases identical to TRBD1. Germline CDR1 ENHRY, CDR2 SYGVKD. The CDR3 extends over 12 amino acids. The junction had 4 bases not matched to a gene; V was cut back by 4 bases and J by 8 bases.

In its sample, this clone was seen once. The CDR3 region is CASSPEGSAGELFF. The CDR3 bases are TGTGCCAGCAGCCCCGAGGGATCGGCCGGGGAGCTGTTTTTT. The chain couples TRBV7-9 to TRBJ2-2; the D gene is possibly TRBD2 (5 bases). The CDR3 spans 14 residues. Trimming took 5 bases from V and 6 from J, leaving 13 bases between them. The germline gives CDR1 SEHNR, CDR2 FQNEAQ (reference sequence).

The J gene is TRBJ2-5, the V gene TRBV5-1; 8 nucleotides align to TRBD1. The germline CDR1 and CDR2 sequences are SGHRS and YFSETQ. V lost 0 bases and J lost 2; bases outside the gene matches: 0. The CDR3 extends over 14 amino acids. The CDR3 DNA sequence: TGCGCCAGCAGCTTGGGACAGGGGCAAGAGACCCAGTACTTC. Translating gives CASSLGQGQETQYF.

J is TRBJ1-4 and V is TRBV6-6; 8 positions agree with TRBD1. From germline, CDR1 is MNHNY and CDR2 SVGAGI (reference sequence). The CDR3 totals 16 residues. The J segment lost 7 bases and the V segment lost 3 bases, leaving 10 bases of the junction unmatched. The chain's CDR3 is CASSYGPGQGVEKLFF. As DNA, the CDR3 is TGTGCCAGCAGTTATGGGCCTGGACAGGGCGTTGAAAAACTGTTTTTT.

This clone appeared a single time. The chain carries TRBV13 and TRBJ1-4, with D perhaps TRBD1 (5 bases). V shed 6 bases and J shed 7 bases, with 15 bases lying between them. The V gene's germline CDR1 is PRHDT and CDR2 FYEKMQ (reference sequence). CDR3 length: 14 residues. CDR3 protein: CASRPWGGSEKLFF. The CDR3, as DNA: TGTGCCAGCAGACCGTGGGGCGGCAGTGAAAAACTGTTTTTT.

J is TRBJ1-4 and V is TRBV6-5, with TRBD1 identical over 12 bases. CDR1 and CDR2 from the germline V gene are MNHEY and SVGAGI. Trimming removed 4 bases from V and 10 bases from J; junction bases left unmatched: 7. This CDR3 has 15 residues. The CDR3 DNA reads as TGTGCCAGCAGTTTGCAGGGACAGGGGGCGCGAAAACTGTTTTTT. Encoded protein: CASSLQGQGARKLFF.

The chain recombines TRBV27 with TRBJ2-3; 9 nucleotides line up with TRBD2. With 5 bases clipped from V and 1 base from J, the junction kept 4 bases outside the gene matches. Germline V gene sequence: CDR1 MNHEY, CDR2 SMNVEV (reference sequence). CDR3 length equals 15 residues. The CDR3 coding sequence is TGTGCCAGCAGTGACCGGACTAGCGGCACAGATACGCAGTATTTT. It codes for CASSDRTSGTDTQYF.